Detailed here is one T cell receptor beta chain. Gene names are mouse gene names. The read stops 1 residue short of the end of the CDR3; the missing end is completed from the germline J gene. This sample was taken from a study of tissue T cells after allogeneic stem cell transplantation. Only in-frame clones appear in the TCRdb table, and some are missing; sequencing was by immunoSEQ multiplex PCR. The sample shows some 2,900 clones, about half of them seen only once. Germline V lookup: CDR1 KGHPV, CDR2 FQNQEV (reference sequence). This CDR3 contains 15 residues. V shed 1 base, J shed 1 base, and the junction held 1 base outside the gene matches. Time point defined: mouse harvest day 14 after allogeneic transplant. Each mouse received 10^7 T-cell-depleted marrow cells plus 10^6 splenic CD5+ T cells by tail vein.

This chain joins TRBV26 and TRBJ1-1, with TRBD1 matching over 9 bases. This TCR was sampled from a female BALB/c mouse given C57BL/6 T cells with graft-versus-host disease after an allogeneic hematopoietic cell transplant. The material sequenced was gut tissue. Incomplete CDR3 DNA: TGTGCCAGCAGTCTGTGGGACAGGGCGAACACAGAAGTCTTC. As protein: CASSLWDRANTEVF. The complete CDR3 sequence is CASSLWDRANTEVFF.